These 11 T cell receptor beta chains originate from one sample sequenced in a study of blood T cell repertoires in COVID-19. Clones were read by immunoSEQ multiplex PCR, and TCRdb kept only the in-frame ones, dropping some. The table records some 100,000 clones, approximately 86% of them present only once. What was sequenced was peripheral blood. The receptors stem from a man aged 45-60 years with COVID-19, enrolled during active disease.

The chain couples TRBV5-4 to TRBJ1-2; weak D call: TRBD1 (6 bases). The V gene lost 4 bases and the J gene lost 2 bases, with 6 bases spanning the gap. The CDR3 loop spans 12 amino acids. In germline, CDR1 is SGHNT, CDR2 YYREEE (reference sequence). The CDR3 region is CASSTGNYGYTF. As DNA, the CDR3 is TGTGCCAGCAGCACAGGGAACTATGGCTACACCTTC.

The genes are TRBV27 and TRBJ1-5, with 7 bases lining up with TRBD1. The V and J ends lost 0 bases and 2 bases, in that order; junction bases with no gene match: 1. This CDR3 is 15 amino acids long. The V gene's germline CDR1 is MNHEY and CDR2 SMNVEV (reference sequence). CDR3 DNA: TGTGCCAGCAGTTTATCGGGACAGCGCAATCAGCCCCAGCATTTT. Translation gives CASSLSGQRNQPQHF.

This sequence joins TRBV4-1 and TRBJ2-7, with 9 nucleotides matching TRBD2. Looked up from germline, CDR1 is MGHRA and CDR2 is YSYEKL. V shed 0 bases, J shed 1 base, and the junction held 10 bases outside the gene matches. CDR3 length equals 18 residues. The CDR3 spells CASSQDTRLAANSYEQYF. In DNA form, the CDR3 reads TGCGCCAGCAGCCAAGATACGAGACTAGCGGCAAATTCCTACGAGCAGTACTTC.

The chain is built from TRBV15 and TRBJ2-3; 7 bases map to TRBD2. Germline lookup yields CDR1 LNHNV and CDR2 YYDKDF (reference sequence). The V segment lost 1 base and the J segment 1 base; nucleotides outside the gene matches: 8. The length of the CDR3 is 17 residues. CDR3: CATSRAGRGGGTDTQYF. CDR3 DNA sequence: TGTGCCACCAGCAGAGCGGGGAGGGGAGGAGGCACAGATACGCAGTATTTT.

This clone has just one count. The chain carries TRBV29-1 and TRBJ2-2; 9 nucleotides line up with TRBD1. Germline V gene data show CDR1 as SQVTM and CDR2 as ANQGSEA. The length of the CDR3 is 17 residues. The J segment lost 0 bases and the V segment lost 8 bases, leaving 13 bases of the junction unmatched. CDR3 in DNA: TGCAGCCTCTGGGACAGGGAAAGACACGCGAACACCGGGGAGCTGTTTTTT. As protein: CSLWDRERHANTGELFF.

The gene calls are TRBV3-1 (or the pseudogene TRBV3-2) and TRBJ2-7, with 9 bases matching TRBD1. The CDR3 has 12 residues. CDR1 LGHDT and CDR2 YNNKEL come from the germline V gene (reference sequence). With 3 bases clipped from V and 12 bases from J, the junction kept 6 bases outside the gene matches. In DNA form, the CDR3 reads TGTGCCAGCAGCCAGGGACAGGGTGGTATGTACTTC. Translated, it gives CASSQGQGGMYF.

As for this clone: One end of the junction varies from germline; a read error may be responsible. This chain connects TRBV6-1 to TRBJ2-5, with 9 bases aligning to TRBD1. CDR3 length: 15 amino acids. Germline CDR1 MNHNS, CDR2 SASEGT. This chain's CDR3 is CASSQAGTGKETQYF. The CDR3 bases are TGTGCCAGCAGTCAAGCCGGGACAGGGAAAGAGACCCAGTACTTC.

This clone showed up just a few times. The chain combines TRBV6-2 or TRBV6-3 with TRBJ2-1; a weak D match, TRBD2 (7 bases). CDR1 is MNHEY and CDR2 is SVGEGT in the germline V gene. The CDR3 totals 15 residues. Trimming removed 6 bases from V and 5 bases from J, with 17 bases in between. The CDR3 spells CASSAVTGGNNEQFF. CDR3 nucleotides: TGTGCCAGCAGCGCCGTGACGGGGGGCAACAATGAGCAGTTCTTC.

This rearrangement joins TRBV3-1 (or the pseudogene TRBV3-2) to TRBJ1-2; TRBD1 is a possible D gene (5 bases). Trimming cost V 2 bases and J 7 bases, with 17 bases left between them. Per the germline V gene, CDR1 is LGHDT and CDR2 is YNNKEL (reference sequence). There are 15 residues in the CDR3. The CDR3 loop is CASSQTPGLQFGYTF. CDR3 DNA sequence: TGTGCCAGCAGCCAAACACCGGGACTGCAATTTGGCTACACCTTC.

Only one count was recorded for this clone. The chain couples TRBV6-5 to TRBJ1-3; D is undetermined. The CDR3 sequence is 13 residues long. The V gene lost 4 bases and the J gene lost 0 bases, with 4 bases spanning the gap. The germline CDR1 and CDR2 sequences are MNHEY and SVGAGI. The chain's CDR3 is CASSSVSGNTIYF. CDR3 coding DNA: TGTGCCAGCAGTTCAGTCTCTGGAAACACCATATATTTT.

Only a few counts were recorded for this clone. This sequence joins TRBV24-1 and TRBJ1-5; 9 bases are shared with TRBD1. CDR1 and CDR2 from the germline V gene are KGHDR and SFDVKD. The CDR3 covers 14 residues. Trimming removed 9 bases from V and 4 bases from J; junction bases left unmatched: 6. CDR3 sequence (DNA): TGTGCCACCCAGGGACAGGGAATGAATCAGCCCCAGCATTTT. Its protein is CATQGQGMNQPQHF.